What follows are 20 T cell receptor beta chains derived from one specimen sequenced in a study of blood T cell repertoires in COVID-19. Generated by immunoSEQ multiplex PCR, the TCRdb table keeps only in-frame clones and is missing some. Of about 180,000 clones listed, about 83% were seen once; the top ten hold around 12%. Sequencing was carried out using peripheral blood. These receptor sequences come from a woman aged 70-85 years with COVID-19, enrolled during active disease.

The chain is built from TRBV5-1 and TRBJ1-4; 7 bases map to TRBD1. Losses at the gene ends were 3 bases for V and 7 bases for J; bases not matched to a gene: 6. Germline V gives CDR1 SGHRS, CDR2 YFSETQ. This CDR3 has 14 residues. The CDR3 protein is CASSYRDSGEKLFF. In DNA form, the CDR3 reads TGCGCCAGCAGCTACCGGGACAGTGGTGAAAAACTGTTTTTT.

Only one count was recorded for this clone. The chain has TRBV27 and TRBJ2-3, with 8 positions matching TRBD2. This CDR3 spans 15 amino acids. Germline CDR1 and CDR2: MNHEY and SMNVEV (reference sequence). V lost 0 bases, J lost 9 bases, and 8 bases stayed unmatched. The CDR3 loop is CASSLSAGGGETQYF. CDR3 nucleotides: TGTGCCAGCAGTTTATCGGCGGGAGGAGGAGAGACGCAGTATTTT.

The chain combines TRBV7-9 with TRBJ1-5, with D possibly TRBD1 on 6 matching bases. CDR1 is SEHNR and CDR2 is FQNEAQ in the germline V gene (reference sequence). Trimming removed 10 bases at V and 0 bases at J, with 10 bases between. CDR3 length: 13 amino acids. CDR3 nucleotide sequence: TGTGCCATTTCGGACAGTAGCAATCAGCCCCAGCATTTT. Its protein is CAISDSSNQPQHF.

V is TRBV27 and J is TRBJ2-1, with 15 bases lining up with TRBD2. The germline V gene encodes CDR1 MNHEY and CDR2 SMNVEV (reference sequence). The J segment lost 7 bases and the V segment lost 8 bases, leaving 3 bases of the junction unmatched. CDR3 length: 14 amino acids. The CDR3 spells CASAGLAGGNEQFF. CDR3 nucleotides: TGTGCCAGCGCGGGACTAGCGGGGGGTAATGAGCAGTTCTTC.

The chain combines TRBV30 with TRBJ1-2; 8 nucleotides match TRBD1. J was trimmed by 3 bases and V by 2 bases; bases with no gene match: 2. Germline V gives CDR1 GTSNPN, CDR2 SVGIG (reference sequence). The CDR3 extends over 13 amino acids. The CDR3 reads CAWSTGGYYGYTF. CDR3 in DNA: TGTGCCTGGAGTACAGGGGGTTACTATGGCTACACCTTC.

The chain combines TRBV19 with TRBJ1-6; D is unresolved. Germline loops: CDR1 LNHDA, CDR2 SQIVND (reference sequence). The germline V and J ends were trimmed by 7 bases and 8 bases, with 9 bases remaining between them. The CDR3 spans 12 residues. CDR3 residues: CASTGNHSPLHF. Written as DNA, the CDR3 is TGTGCCAGTACGGGGAATCATTCACCCCTCCACTTT.

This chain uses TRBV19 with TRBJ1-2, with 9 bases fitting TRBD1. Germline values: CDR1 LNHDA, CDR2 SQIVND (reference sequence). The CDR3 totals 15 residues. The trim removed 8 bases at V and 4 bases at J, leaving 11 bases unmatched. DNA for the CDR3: TGTGCCAGTGATACCGGGACAGGGTTGATCTATGGCTACACCTTC. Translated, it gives CASDTGTGLIYGYTF. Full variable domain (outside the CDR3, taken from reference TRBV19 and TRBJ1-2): DGGITQSPKYLFRKEGQNVTLSCEQNLNHDAMYWYRQDPGQGLRLIYYSQIVNDFQKGDIAEGYSVSREKKESFPLTVTSAQKNPTAFYLCASDTGTGLIYGYTFGSGTRLTVV.

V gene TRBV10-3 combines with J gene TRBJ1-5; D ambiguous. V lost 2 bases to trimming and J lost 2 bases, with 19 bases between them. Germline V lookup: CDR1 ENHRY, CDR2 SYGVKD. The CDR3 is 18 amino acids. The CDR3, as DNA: TGTGCCATCAGTGAGGGCGCGGCTGGAGGGAGTGGCAATCAGCCCCAGCATTTT. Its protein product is CAISEGAAGGSGNQPQHF.

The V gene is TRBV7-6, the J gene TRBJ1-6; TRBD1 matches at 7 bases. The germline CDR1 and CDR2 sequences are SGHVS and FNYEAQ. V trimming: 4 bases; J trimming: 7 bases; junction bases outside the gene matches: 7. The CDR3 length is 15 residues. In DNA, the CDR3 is TGTGCCAGCAGCTCCCAAGACAGGGAGAATTCACCCCTCCACTTT. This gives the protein CASSSQDRENSPLHF.

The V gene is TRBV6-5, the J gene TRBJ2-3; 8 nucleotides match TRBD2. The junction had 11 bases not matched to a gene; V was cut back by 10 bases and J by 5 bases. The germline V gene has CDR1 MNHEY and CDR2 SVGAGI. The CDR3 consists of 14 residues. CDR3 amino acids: CAISSGSVKDTQYF. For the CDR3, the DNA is TGTGCCATCTCCAGCGGGAGTGTGAAAGATACGCAGTATTTT.

CDR3 DNA: TGTGCCAGCAGCCGAGGACAGGCAGATGGCTACACCTTC. It yields the protein CASSRGQADGYTF. The rearrangement links TRBV11-2 to TRBJ1-2, with 7 positions matching TRBD1. Germline-derived CDR1 and CDR2 are SGHAT and FQNNGV. J lost 6 bases, V lost 5 bases, and 6 bases had no gene match. The CDR3 consists of 13 residues. Looking up the rest from reference TRBV11-2 and TRBJ1-2 gives the full variable domain: EAGVAQSPRYKIIEKRQSVAFWCNPISGHATLYWYQQILGQGPKLLIQFQNNGVVDDSQLPKDRFSAERLKGVDSTLKIQPAKLEDSAVYLCASSRGQADGYTFGSGTRLTVV.

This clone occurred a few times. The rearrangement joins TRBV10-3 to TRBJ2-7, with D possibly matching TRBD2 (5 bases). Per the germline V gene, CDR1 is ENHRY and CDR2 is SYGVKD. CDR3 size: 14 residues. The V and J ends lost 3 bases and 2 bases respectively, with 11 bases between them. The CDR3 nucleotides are TGTGCCATCAGTGAAAGAGGGTTGCCCTACGAGCAGTACTTC. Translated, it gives CAISERGLPYEQYF.

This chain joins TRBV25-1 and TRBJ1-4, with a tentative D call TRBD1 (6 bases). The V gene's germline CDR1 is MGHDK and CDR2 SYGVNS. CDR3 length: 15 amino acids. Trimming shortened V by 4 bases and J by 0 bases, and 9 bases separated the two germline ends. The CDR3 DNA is TGTGCCAGCAGTGGACCAGGGGCAACTAATGAAAAACTGTTTTTT. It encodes CASSGPGATNEKLFF.

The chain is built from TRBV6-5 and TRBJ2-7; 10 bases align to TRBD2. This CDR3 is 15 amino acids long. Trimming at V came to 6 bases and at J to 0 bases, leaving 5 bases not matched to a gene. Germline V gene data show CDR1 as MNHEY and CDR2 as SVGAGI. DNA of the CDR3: TGTGCCAGCAGCCGGACTAGCGGCAACTCCTACGAGCAGTACTTC. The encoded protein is CASSRTSGNSYEQYF.

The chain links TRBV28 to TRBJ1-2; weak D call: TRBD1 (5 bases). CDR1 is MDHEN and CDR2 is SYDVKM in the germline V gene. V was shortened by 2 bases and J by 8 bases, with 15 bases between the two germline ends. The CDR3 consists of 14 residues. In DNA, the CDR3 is TGTGCCAGCAGTTTAGAAGGGCAGGGTTTAGGCTACACCTTC. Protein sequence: CASSLEGQGLGYTF.

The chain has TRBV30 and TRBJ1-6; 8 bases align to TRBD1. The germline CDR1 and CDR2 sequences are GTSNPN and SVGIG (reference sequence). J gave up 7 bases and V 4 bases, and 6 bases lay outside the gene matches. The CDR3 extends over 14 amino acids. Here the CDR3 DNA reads TGTGCCTGGACCCTCAGGGGGCCGAATTCACCCCTCCACTTT. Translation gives CAWTLRGPNSPLHF.

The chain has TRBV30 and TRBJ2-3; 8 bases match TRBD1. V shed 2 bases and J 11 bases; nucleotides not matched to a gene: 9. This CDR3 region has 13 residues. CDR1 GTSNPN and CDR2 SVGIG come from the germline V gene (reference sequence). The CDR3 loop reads CAWSPGQGSGQYF. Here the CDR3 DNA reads TGTGCCTGGAGTCCAGGACAGGGATCGGGGCAGTATTTT.

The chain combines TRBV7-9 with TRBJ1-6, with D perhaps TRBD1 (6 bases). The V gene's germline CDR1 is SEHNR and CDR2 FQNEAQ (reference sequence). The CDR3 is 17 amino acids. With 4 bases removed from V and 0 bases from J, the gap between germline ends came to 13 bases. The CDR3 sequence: CASSSYRETSYNSPLHF. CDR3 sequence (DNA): TGTGCCAGCAGCTCGTACAGGGAAACCTCCTATAATTCACCCCTCCACTTT.

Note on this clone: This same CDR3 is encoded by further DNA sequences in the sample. The CDR3 loop is CSVAPGQNEKLFF. The CDR3, as DNA: TGCAGCGTTGCCCCGGGACAAAATGAAAAACTGTTTTTT. This chain connects TRBV29-1 to TRBJ1-4; TRBD1 might be the D (6 bases). The length of the CDR3 is 13 residues. Trimming pared 4 bases from V and 5 bases from J, leaving 11 bases between. Germline-derived CDR1 and CDR2 are SQVTM and ANQGSEA.

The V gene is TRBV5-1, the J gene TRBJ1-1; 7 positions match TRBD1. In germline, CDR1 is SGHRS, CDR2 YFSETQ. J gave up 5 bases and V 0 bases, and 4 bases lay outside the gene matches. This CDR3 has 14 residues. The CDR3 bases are TGCGCCAGCAGCTTGGGACAGGGCGGGACTGAAGCTTTCTTT. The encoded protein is CASSLGQGGTEAFF.